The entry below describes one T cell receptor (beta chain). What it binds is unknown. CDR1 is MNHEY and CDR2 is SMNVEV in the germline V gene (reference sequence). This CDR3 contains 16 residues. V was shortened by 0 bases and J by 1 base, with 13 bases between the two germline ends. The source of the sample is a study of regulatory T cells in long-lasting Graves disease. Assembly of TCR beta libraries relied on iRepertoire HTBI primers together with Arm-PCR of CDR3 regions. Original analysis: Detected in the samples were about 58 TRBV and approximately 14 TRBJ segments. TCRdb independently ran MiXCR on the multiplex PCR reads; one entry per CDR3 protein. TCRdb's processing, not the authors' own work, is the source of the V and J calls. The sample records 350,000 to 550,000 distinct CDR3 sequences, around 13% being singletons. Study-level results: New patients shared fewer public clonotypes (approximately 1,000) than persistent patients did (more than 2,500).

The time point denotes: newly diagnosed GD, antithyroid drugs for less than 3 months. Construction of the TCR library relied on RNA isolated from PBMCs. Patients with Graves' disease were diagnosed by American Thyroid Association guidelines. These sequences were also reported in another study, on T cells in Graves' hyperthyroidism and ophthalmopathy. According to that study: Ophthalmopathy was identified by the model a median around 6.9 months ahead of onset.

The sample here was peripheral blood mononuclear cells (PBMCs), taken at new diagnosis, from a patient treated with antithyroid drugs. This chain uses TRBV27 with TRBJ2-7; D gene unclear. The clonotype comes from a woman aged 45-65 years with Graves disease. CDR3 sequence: CASSLSFGLSSYEQYF. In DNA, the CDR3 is TGTGCCAGCAGTTTATCGTTCGGGCTCTCTTCCTACGAGCAGTACTTC.